This record covers a single T cell receptor beta chain. Recruits, aged roughly 18 to 95 years, lived in about two dozen US areas. The entry originates in a study of blood T cell repertoires in COVID-19. About the research overall: Sources were T cells, B-cell-depleted T cells, or PBMCs; the material itself was cDNA or gDNA.

There are 16 residues in the CDR3. The V gene lost 3 bases and the J gene lost 1 base, with 13 bases spanning the gap. CDR1 LGHDT and CDR2 YNNKEL come from the germline V gene (reference sequence). The assay was immunoSEQ multiplex PCR, and TCRdb's table has in-frame clones only and misses some. The repertoire holds roughly 250,000 clones, over 75% seen once, with 4.3% in the top ten. The chain links TRBV3-1 (or the pseudogene TRBV3-2) to TRBJ1-5; D is unresolved. This TCR was sampled from a woman aged 30 to 39 who had recovered from COVID-19. The material sequenced was PBMCs or T cells enriched from blood (not recorded which). This CDR3 reads CASSQGARGSNQPQHF. Written as DNA, the CDR3 is TGTGCCAGCAGCCAGGGTGCCCGAGGGAGCAATCAGCCCCAGCATTTT.